This T cell receptor (beta chain) was recorded in a study of T cell responses to AZD1222 COVID-19 vaccine. The overall study: Analysis merged second doses at about 4 or about 12 weeks. Study-level findings and limits: Females made up more of the donors, who were largely white British, and clonal diversity may have come out too low. At 160-218 and 743-854, vaccine-associated CD4 TCRs were dominant, and they spanned spike.

Assay: immunoSEQ multiplex PCR; the TCRdb copy retains only in-frame clones and omits some. The sample carries around 99,000 clones, around nine tenths recorded once. As to this clone: Its antigen is currently unknown.

This CDR3 comprises 15 residues. Germline V CDR1 and CDR2: LNHNV, YYDKDF (reference sequence). Deletions cut 7 bases from V and 0 bases from J, with 13 bases between. The source is an adult in good health. V and J are TRBV15 and TRBJ1-5; no clear D gene. Sample: peripheral blood, taken on day 0 of AZD1222 vaccination. The CDR3 here is CATTKGGCSNQPQHF. Written as DNA, the CDR3 is TGTGCCACCACGAAAGGAGGATGTAGCAATCAGCCCCAGCATTTT. Full variable domain (rest looked up from reference TRBV15 and TRBJ1-5): DAMVIQNPRYQVTQFGKPVTLSCSQTLNHNVMYWYQQKSSQAPKLLFHYYDKDFNNEADTPDNFQSRRPNTSFCFLDIRSPGLGDTAMYLCATTKGGCSNQPQHFGDGTRLSIL.